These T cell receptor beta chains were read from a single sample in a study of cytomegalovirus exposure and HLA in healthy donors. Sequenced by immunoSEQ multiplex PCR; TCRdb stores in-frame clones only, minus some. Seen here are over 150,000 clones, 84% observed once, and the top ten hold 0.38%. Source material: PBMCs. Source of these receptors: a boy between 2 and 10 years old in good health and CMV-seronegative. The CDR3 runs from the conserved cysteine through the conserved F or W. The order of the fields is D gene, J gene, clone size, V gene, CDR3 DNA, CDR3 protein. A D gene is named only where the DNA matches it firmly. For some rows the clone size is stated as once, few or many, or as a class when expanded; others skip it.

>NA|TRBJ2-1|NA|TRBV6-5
TGTGCCAGCACCCTATACAATGAGCAGTTCTTC
CASTLYNEQFF
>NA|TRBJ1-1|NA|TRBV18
TGTGCCAGCTCACCACAAACAGGCCGGAACACTGAAGCTTTCTTT
CASSPQTGRNTEAFF
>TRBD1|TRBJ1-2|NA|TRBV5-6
TGTGCCAGCAGCGTGGGACAGGGGTATGGCTACACCTTC
CASSVGQGYGYTF
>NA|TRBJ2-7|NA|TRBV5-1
TGCGCCAGCAGCTTGGGGCCAGGGCTTCGCGACGAGCAGTACTTC
CASSLGPGLRDEQYF
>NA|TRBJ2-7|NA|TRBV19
TGTGCCACCCGGGACTTTGTGGACGAGCAGTACTTC
CATRDFVDEQYF
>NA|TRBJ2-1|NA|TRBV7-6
TGTGCCAGCAGCTTAGCGGGGAGCTCCTACAATGAGCAGTTCTTC
CASSLAGSSYNEQFF
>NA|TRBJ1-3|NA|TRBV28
TGTGCCAGCAGTTTGGTATTTCAGGGCTCTGGAAACACCATATATTTT
CASSLVFQGSGNTIYF
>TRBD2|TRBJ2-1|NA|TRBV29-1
TGCAGCGTTGGGACTAGCGGGAGTGGTGAGCAGTTCTTC
CSVGTSGSGEQFF
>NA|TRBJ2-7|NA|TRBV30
TGTGCCTGGGCAGAACCCTCCTACGAGCAGTACTTC
CAWAEPSYEQYF
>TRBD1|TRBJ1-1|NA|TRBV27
TGTGCCAGCAGTCCACGACAGGGGACGAGAACTGAAGCTTTCTTT
CASSPRQGTRTEAFF
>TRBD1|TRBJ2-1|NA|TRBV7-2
TGTGCCACGACAGGGTTATTTGAGCAGTTCTTC
CATTGLFEQFF
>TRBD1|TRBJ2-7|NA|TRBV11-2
TGTGCCAGCAGCTTACAGGGGGCCCGCTCCTACGAGCAGTACTTC
CASSLQGARSYEQYF
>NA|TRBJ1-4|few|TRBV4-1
TGCGCCAGCAGCCAATTAGTCAGGATTAATGAAAAACTGTTTTTT
CASSQLVRINEKLFF
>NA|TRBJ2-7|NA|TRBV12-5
TGTGCCATTGAACTAACAGGTTCCCACGAGCAGTACTTC
CAIELTGSHEQYF
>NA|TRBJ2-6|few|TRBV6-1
TGTGCCACCCCAAGGGGTACCGGGGCCAACGTCCTGACTTTC
CATPRGTGANVLTF
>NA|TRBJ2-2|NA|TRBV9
TGTGCCAGCAGCGTAGTCGCGGGATCTAACACCGGGGAGCTGTTTTTT
CASSVVAGSNTGELFF
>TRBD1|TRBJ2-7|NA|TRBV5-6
TGTGCCAGCAGCCCGGGACAGGGGGCGTTTGGCTCCTACGAGCAGTACTTC
CASSPGQGAFGSYEQYF
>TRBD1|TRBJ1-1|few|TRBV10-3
TGTGCCATCAGCAGGTCAGGACAGGCGGGTACTGAAGCTTTCTTT
CAISRSGQAGTEAFF
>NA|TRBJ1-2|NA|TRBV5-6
TGTGCCAGCAGCCTCCAGGCACATGCCTATGGCTACACCTTC
CASSLQAHAYGYTF
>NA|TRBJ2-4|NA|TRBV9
TGTGCCAGCAGCTCGGGCCAAGGACTAGCCAAAAACATTCAGTACTTC
CASSSGQGLAKNIQYF
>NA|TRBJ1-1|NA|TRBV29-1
TGCAGCGGGGGGGGAGTAAGCACTGAAGCTTTCTTT
CSGGGVSTEAFF
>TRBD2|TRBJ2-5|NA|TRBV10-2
TGCGCCAGCAGTGAACTGCGGGGGAAAGAGACCCAGTACTTC
CASSELRGKETQYF
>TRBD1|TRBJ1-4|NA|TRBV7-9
TGTGCCAGCAGCTCGAGGACAGGGGCGGCTAATGAAAAACTGTTTTTT
CASSSRTGAANEKLFF
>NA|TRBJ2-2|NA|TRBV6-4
TGTGCCAGCAGTGTTGCGGGCTGGACCGGGGAGCTGTTTTTT
CASSVAGWTGELFF
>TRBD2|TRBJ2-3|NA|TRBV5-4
TGTGCCAGCAGCTTGGGAGGGACTAGCGGGATTTCCACAGATACGCAGTATTTT
CASSLGGTSGISTDTQYF
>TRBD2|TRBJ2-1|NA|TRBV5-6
TGTGCCAGCAGCTTTGATAGCGGGAGGCCCTACAATGAGCAGTTCTTC
CASSFDSGRPYNEQFF
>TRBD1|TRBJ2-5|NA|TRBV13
TGTGCCAGCAGCCCCTGGACAGGGGAGGAGACCCAGTACTTC
CASSPWTGEETQYF
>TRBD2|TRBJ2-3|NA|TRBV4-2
TGTGCCAGCAGCCAAGATCGGACTAGCGGGTTAACAGATACGCAGTATTTT
CASSQDRTSGLTDTQYF
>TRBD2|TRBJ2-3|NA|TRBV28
TGTGCCAGCATGCTAGCGGGATTCGGAGATACGCAGTATTTT
CASMLAGFGDTQYF
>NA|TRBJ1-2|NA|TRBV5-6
TGTGCCAGCAGCTTGATCTTTTTAGTTAACAGGTCTAAGTATGGCTACACCTTC
CASSLIFLVNRSKYGYTF
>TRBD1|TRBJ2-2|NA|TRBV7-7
TGTGCCAGCAGCCAGGACAGGGCGAACACCGGGGAGCTGTTTTTT
CASSQDRANTGELFF
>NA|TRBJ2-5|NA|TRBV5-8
TGTGCCAGCAGCTTAACTAGACAAGAGACCCAGTACTTC
CASSLTRQETQYF
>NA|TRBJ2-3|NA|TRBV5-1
TGCGCCAGCAGCCCCCGGACTACAGATACGCAGTATTTT
CASSPRTTDTQYF
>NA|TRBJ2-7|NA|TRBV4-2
TGTGCCAGCAGCCAAGGAGGGGGATTAGTAGACGAGCAGTACTTC
CASSQGGGLVDEQYF
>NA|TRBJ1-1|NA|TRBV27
TGTGCCAGCAGTTTATCGGCAGTGAACACTGAAGCTTTCTTT
CASSLSAVNTEAFF
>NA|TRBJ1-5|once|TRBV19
TGTGCCAGTAGTATAGACAGGGGACAGCCCCAGCATTTT
CASSIDRGQPQHF
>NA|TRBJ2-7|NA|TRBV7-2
TGTGCCAGCAGCCCAATGGCCCCGGCGGGTAACTACGAGCAGTACTTC
CASSPMAPAGNYEQYF
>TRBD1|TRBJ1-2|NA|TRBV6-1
TGTGCCAGCAGTGGGGGACAGGGGCCTTACTATGGCTACACCTTC
CASSGGQGPYYGYTF
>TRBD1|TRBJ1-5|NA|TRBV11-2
TGTGCCAGCAGCTTAGAACAGGGGGGAACCTTTAGCAATCAGCCCCAGCATTTT
CASSLEQGGTFSNQPQHF
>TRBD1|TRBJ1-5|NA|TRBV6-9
TGTGCCAGCCAGGGGGCGCTAACCTATAGCAATCAGCCCCAGCATTTT
CASQGALTYSNQPQHF
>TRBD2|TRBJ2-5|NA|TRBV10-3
TGTGCCATCAGTGAGGCGGGAGTGGGAGAGACCCAGTACTTC
CAISEAGVGETQYF
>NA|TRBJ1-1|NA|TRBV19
TGTGCCAGTAGTTTCCGACGGGAATTGAACACTGAAGCTTTCTTT
CASSFRRELNTEAFF
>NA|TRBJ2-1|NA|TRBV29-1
TGCAGCGTTCCCCAGTGGAGCTCCTACAATGAGCAGTTCTTC
CSVPQWSSYNEQFF
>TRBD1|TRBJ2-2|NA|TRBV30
TGTGCCTGGGACGACAGGGCCACCGGGGAGCTGTTTTTT
CAWDDRATGELFF
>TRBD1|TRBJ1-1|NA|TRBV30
TGTGCCTGGACCCCGGGACAGGGGGGCACTGAAGCTTTCTTT
CAWTPGQGGTEAFF